This T cell receptor beta chain was retrieved from a study of cytomegalovirus exposure and HLA in healthy donors. Looked up from germline, CDR1 is SGHTA and CDR2 is FQGNSA. This CDR3 comprises 15 residues. V lost 5 bases and J 2 bases, leaving 15 bases between the germline ends. General study findings and limits: Excluded were some V segments that proved indistinguishable, including TRBV6-2 and TRBV6-3. Presence/absence analyses took donor sequencing depth as roughly uniform.

On this clone itself: Its target is unknown.

PCR was performed using 60 Vbeta and 13 Jbeta primers. Profiled with immunoSEQ multiplex PCR; TCRdb holds only in-frame clones, not every one. The data hold 150,000 to 180,000 clones, with 70% to 80% observed a single time. Donors likely had unrecorded immune exposures despite being nominally healthy when sampled. Source material: PBMCs. This rearrangement joins TRBV7-2 to TRBJ1-2; TRBD1 might be the D (5 bases). This receptor was obtained from a man aged 25 to 45 in good health and CMV-seronegative. The CDR3 DNA reads TGTGCCAGCAGCATACCCGGCAGGGTAAACTATGGCTACACCTTC. This codes for CASSIPGRVNYGYTF.